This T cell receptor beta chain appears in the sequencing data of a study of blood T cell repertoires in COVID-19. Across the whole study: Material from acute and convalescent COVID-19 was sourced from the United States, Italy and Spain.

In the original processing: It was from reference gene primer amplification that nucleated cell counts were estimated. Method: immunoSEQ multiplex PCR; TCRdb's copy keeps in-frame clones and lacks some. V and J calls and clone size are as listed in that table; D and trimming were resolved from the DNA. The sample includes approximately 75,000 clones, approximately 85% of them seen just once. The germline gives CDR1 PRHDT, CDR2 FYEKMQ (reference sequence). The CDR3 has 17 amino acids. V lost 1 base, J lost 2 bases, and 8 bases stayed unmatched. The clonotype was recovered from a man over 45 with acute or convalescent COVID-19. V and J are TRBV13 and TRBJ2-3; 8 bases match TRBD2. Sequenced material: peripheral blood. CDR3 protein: CASSLEGRGAHTDTQYF. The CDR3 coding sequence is TGTGCCAGCAGCTTAGAGGGGCGGGGGGCCCACACAGATACGCAGTATTTT.